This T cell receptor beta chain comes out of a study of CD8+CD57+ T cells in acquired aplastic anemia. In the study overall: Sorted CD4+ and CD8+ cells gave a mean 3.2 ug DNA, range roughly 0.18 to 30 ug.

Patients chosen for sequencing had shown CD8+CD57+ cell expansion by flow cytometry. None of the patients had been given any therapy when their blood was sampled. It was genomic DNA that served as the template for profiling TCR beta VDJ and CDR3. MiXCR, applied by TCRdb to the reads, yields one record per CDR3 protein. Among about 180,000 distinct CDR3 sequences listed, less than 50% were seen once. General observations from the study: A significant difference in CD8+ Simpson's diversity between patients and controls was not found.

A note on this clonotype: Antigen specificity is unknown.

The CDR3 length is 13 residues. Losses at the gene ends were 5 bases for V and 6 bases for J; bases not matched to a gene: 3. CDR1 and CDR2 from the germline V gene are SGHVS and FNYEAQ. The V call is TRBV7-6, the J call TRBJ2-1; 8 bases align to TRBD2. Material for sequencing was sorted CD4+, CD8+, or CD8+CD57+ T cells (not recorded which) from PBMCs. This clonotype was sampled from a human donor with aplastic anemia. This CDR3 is CASSNGRANEQFF. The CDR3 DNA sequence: TGTGCCAGCAGCAACGGGAGGGCCAATGAGCAGTTCTTC.